This passage covers 28 T cell receptor beta chains from one sample sequenced in a study of T cell responses to AZD1222 COVID-19 vaccine. Method: immunoSEQ multiplex PCR; TCRdb's copy keeps in-frame clones and lacks some. The sample holds 130,000 to 150,000 clones; about 92% are singletons and the top ten take around 1.7%. The sample in question was peripheral blood, obtained 28 days after the second AZD1222 dose. The source is an adult who received the AZD1222 COVID-19 vaccine.

This clone was observed a single time. This rearrangement joins TRBV7-8 to TRBJ1-1; D is perhaps TRBD1 (5 bases). Looked up from germline, CDR1 is SGHVS and CDR2 is FQNEAQ. Between the trimmed V and J ends, which lost 0 bases and 0 bases, there was a span of 17 bases. This CDR3 spans 18 amino acids. The DNA of the CDR3 is TGTGCCAGCAGCTTAGCCTCGGGACTTTATGCCATGAACACTGAAGCTTTCTTT. Protein sequence: CASSLASGLYAMNTEAFF.

V gene TRBV4-3 combines with J gene TRBJ1-2; 9 nucleotides align to TRBD1. Looked up from germline, CDR1 is LGHNA and CDR2 is YSLEER. The CDR3 runs to 15 residues. The ends lost 3 bases at V and 2 bases at J; junction bases unmatched: 4. DNA of the CDR3: TGCGCCAGCAGCCACAGGGACAGGGCGAACTATGGCTACACCTTC. Translating gives CASSHRDRANYGYTF.

The chain is built from TRBV15 and TRBJ2-7; D unclear. V dropped 0 bases and J dropped 6 bases, with 12 bases sitting between them. Germline CDR1 is LNHNV and CDR2 is YYDKDF (reference sequence). The CDR3 is made up of 14 amino acids. CDR3 residues: CATSRDPLGSEQYF. The DNA of the CDR3 is TGTGCCACCAGCAGAGACCCCCTGGGGTCCGAGCAGTACTTC.

The chain carries TRBV29-1 and TRBJ2-6, with 9 bases fitting TRBD1. Germline V gives CDR1 SQVTM, CDR2 ANQGSEA. CDR3 length equals 16 residues. V was pared by 5 bases and J by 1 base, with 6 bases of the junction left unmatched. The CDR3 spells CSVLSGQGSGANVLTF. CDR3 in DNA: TGCAGCGTTCTATCGGGACAGGGATCTGGGGCCAACGTCCTGACTTTC.

The J gene is TRBJ2-7, the V gene TRBV5-4; no clear D gene. V was shortened by 2 bases and J by 2 bases, with 8 bases between the two germline ends. CDR3 size: 13 residues. Germline V CDR1 and CDR2: SGHNT, YYREEE (reference sequence). CDR3: CASSFPGTYEQYF. The CDR3 DNA is TGTGCCAGCAGCTTCCCAGGCACCTACGAGCAGTACTTC.

This chain connects TRBV4-3 to TRBJ2-1; 7 bases fit TRBD2. The CDR3 contains 17 residues. Germline CDR1 reads LGHNA; CDR2 reads YSLEER. The V segment lost 4 bases and the J segment 0 bases; nucleotides outside the gene matches: 9. DNA for the CDR3: TGCGCCAGCAGCCGAGATGCTAGCGGAGCCTCCTACAATGAGCAGTTCTTC. Its protein is CASSRDASGASYNEQFF.

DNA of the CDR3: TGCGCCAGCAGCCCTAGCGTAGCCAACTACGAGCAGTACTTC. It specifies CASSPSVANYEQYF. The chain couples TRBV5-1 to TRBJ2-7; D may be TRBD2 (6 bases). V was cut by 4 bases and J by 3 bases, with 14 bases left in between. The CDR3 consists of 14 residues. From germline, CDR1 is SGHRS and CDR2 YFSETQ.

The rearrangement joins TRBV7-2 to TRBJ1-1, with TRBD1 matching 8 bases. The V segment lost 3 bases and the J segment 0 bases; nucleotides outside the gene matches: 6. This CDR3 contains 16 residues. Germline CDR1 SGHTA, CDR2 FQGNSA. The CDR3 DNA is TGTGCCAGCAGCTTCGTAGGGACAGGCTTGAACACTGAAGCTTTCTTT. Protein: CASSFVGTGLNTEAFF.

This chain joins TRBV29-1 and TRBJ2-5; D possibly matches TRBD1 or TRBD2 (5 bases each). The germline V and J ends were trimmed by 6 bases and 4 bases, with 18 bases remaining between them. The CDR3 contains 14 residues. Germline values: CDR1 SQVTM, CDR2 ANQGSEA. CDR3 sequence (DNA): TGCAGCGTGCCGGGGACGGTGGAAAGAGAGACCCAGTACTTC. This sequence encodes CSVPGTVERETQYF.

V usage is TRBV28 and J usage is TRBJ1-3, with 9 positions matching TRBD1. V trimming: 4 bases; J trimming: 7 bases; junction bases outside the gene matches: 8. CDR1 MDHEN and CDR2 SYDVKM come from the germline V gene. The CDR3 totals 15 residues. The chain's CDR3 is CASSSPTGGGNTIYF. CDR3 coding DNA: TGTGCCAGCAGTTCCCCGACAGGGGGTGGTAACACCATATATTTT.

The chain couples TRBV24-1 to TRBJ1-5; D call uncertain. Germline V gene data show CDR1 as KGHDR and CDR2 as SFDVKD. Trimming left V 3 bases short and J 4 bases short, with 12 bases between. This CDR3 is 15 amino acids long. Here the CDR3 reads CATSDGVTANQPQHF. Here the CDR3 DNA reads TGTGCCACCAGTGATGGGGTTACGGCGAATCAGCCCCAGCATTTT.

This clone was counted between two and nine times. The genes are TRBV5-1 and TRBJ2-7, with D tentatively TRBD1 or TRBD2 (5 bases each). Trimming took off 4 bases at V and 3 bases at J, with 11 bases between the two ends. The CDR3 extends over 13 amino acids. Germline lookup yields CDR1 SGHRS and CDR2 YFSETQ. CDR3 bases: TGCGCCAGCAGCCCATTGAGGGGCTACGAGCAGTACTTC. Encoded protein: CASSPLRGYEQYF.

This chain connects TRBV7-2 to TRBJ2-7, with D hard to call. With 3 bases removed from V and 2 bases from J, the gap between germline ends came to 11 bases. The CDR3 spans 14 residues. CDR1 SGHTA and CDR2 FQGNSA come from the germline V gene. CDR3 amino acids: CASSFLDGAYEQYF. DNA of the CDR3: TGTGCCAGCAGCTTCCTGGACGGAGCCTACGAGCAGTACTTC.

The V call is TRBV7-2, the J call TRBJ1-1; weak D call: TRBD1 (5 bases). CDR3 length equals 17 residues. V was pared by 1 base and J by 0 bases, with 15 bases between. Germline CDR1 reads SGHTA; CDR2 reads FQGNSA. The CDR3 coding sequence is TGTGCCAGCAGCTTAGGACCTCCGACAGTCATGAACACTGAAGCTTTCTTT. Its protein product is CASSLGPPTVMNTEAFF.

This clone was recorded only once. J is TRBJ1-5 and V is TRBV15; unclear D gene. V was shortened by 0 bases and J by 1 base, with 13 bases between the two germline ends. Germline V lookup: CDR1 LNHNV, CDR2 YYDKDF (reference sequence). This CDR3 is built from 17 residues. CDR3 DNA sequence: TGTGCCACCAGCAGAGAGAGAACGGCGGCGAGCAATCAGCCCCAGCATTTT. This translates into CATSRERTAASNQPQHF.

V and J are TRBV19 and TRBJ2-1; 7 nucleotides align to TRBD1. Germline CDR1 LNHDA, CDR2 SQIVND (reference sequence). V dropped 1 base and J dropped 9; count of bases not matched to a gene: 6. The CDR3 sequence is 14 residues long. The CDR3 loop reads CASSIGQGSGEQFF. CDR3 DNA sequence: TGTGCCAGTAGTATAGGACAGGGTAGTGGTGAGCAGTTCTTC.

This rearrangement joins TRBV28 to TRBJ1-1, with D hard to call. Germline values: CDR1 MDHEN, CDR2 SYDVKM. Trimming stripped 4 bases from V and 3 bases from J, with 6 bases between. The CDR3 is made up of 12 amino acids. The CDR3 here is CASSSIHTEAFF. The CDR3 bases are TGTGCCAGCAGTTCCATCCACACTGAAGCTTTCTTT. The entire variable domain, with the rest obtained from reference TRBV28 and TRBJ1-1, is as follows: DVKVTQSSRYLVKRTGEKVFLECVQDMDHENMFWYRQDPGLGLRLIYFSYDVKMKEKGDIPEGYSVSREKKERFSLILESASTNQTSMYLCASSSIHTEAFFGQGTRLTVV.

CDR3 region: CASSSGQGLYGYTF. The CDR3 DNA follows: TGTGCCAGTAGTTCGGGACAGGGCCTCTATGGCTACACCTTC. The chain employs TRBV19 and TRBJ1-2; 9 bases are a match to TRBD1. CDR3 length equals 14 residues. The junction had 5 bases not matched to a gene; V was cut back by 5 bases and J by 4 bases. Germline V CDR1 and CDR2: LNHDA, SQIVND (reference sequence).

This clone was seen a single time. The chain couples TRBV19 to TRBJ2-1, with 9 bases identical to TRBD2. The CDR3 contains 15 residues. V lost 5 bases and J lost 11; bases outside the gene matches: 13. The germline gives CDR1 LNHDA, CDR2 SQIVND (reference sequence). CDR3 bases: TGTGCCAGTAGTCCGGGACTAGCTGCGTTCGGGAAGCAGTTCTTC. This translates into CASSPGLAAFGKQFF.

This clone was recorded a few times. V gene TRBV7-9 combines with J gene TRBJ2-1, with 8 bases lining up with TRBD2. V shed 5 bases, J shed 8 bases, and the junction held 11 bases outside the gene matches. This CDR3 contains 15 residues. The V gene's germline CDR1 is SEHNR and CDR2 FQNEAQ (reference sequence). CDR3: CASSTREGPVHEQFF. CDR3 coding DNA: TGTGCCAGCAGCACCCGGGAGGGTCCAGTCCATGAGCAGTTCTTC.

The rearrangement uses TRBV7-2 and TRBJ2-5; 8 bases agree with TRBD1. This CDR3 region has 19 residues. The V and J ends lost 5 bases and 1 base, in that order; junction bases with no gene match: 18. Germline V gene data show CDR1 as SGHTA and CDR2 as FQGNSA. The DNA for the CDR3 is TGTGCCAGCAGCCGTACAGGGGGTAGGGCCAGGGGGTTCCAAGAGACCCAGTACTTC. It is translated as CASSRTGGRARGFQETQYF. Looking up the rest from reference TRBV7-2 and TRBJ2-5 gives the full variable domain: GAGVSQSPSNKVTEKGKDVELRCDPISGHTALYWYRQSLGQGLEFLIYFQGNSAPDKSGLPSDRFSAERTGGSVSTLTIQRTQQEDSAVYLCASSRTGGRARGFQETQYFGPGTRLLVL.

The chain couples TRBV7-2 to TRBJ1-5, with D possibly being TRBD1 (6 bases). This CDR3 region has 15 residues. Deletions cut 5 bases from V and 8 bases from J, with 19 bases between. Germline values: CDR1 SGHTA, CDR2 FQGNSA. The chain's CDR3 is CASSPGGLRGKPQHF. The CDR3 nucleotides are TGTGCCAGCAGCCCCGGGGGCTTGAGGGGGAAGCCCCAGCATTTT.

The V gene is TRBV5-1, the J gene TRBJ2-3; 8 nucleotides match TRBD2. Germline CDR1 SGHRS, CDR2 YFSETQ. The CDR3 totals 15 residues. V was pared by 5 bases and J by 3 bases, with 8 bases of the junction left unmatched. DNA of the CDR3: TGCGCCAGCAGTGAAGCGGGAGCTAGGACAGATACGCAGTATTTT. It codes for CASSEAGARTDTQYF. Filled out from reference TRBV5-1 and TRBJ2-3, the complete variable domain reads KAGVTQTPRYLIKTRGQQVTLSCSPISGHRSVSWYQQTPGQGLQFLFEYFSETQRNKGNFPGRFSGRQFSNSRSEMNVSTLELGDSALYLCASSEAGARTDTQYFGPGTRLTVL.

CDR3 sequence: CASSFLEGNYGYTF. The CDR3 DNA follows: TGTGCCAGCAGTTTTTTGGAGGGCAACTATGGCTACACCTTC. The genes are TRBV6-5 and TRBJ1-2; no firm D call. CDR1 is MNHEY and CDR2 is SVGAGI in the germline V gene. CDR3 length equals 14 residues. V lost 4 bases, J lost 2 bases, and 11 bases lay in between.

The chain employs TRBV19 and TRBJ1-1; 7 positions match TRBD1. This CDR3 region has 16 residues. Germline V CDR1 and CDR2: LNHDA, SQIVND (reference sequence). Trimming cost V 0 bases and J 10 bases; bases outside gene matches: 14. CDR3 in amino acids: CASSIDQARIPGGAFF. DNA for the CDR3: TGTGCCAGTAGTATAGATCAAGCCCGGATTCCAGGGGGAGCTTTCTTT.

This chain links TRBV7-9 with TRBJ1-1, with no clear D. This CDR3 has 14 amino acids. Trimming removed 6 bases from V and 0 bases from J, with 11 bases in between. Germline V lookup: CDR1 SEHNR, CDR2 FQNEAQ (reference sequence). CDR3 amino acids: CASRSGFMNTEAFF. CDR3 nucleotide sequence: TGTGCCAGCAGGTCGGGCTTCATGAACACTGAAGCTTTCTTT.

J is TRBJ2-3 and V is TRBV28, with TRBD2 identical over 10 bases. The germline V gene has CDR1 MDHEN and CDR2 SYDVKM. Trimming removed 5 bases from V and 4 bases from J; junction bases left unmatched: 12. This CDR3 has 17 amino acids. This chain's CDR3 is CASSPIRGLAVPDTQYF. CDR3 sequence (DNA): TGTGCCAGCAGTCCCATCCGCGGACTAGCGGTTCCAGATACGCAGTATTTT.

J is TRBJ2-7 and V is TRBV29-1; 7 bases fit TRBD1. Losses at the gene ends were 5 bases for V and 3 bases for J; bases not matched to a gene: 7. This CDR3 is 13 amino acids long. Germline CDR1 is SQVTM and CDR2 is ANQGSEA. The CDR3 loop reads CSVSPDRNYEQYF. The CDR3, as DNA: TGCAGCGTTTCTCCGGACAGGAACTACGAGCAGTACTTC.